This TCR beta chain was captured by sequencing in a study of regulatory T cells in long-lasting Graves disease. Study-level findings and limits: Researchers examined only peripheral blood and not thyroid tissue.

Germline trimming cut 8 bases from V and 2 bases from J; bases unmatched to any gene: 8. CDR1 and CDR2 from the germline V gene are SEHNR and FQNEAQ (reference sequence). This CDR3 spans 15 amino acids. This clonotype appeared many times. Its matching antigen is unknown. CDR3 regions were amplified by Arm-PCR using iRepertoire HTBI primers to build TCR beta libraries. TCRdb analysed the multiplex PCR reads with MiXCR anew, one entry per CDR3 protein. The sample yields around 500,000 distinct CDR3 sequences, around 11% seen once. Time point specified: newly diagnosed GD, antithyroid drugs for less than 3 months. Making the TCR library involved RNA that had been extracted from PBMCs. These data were likewise used in another study, on T cells in Graves' hyperthyroidism and ophthalmopathy.

The origin of this receptor is a young woman with Graves disease. This material consisted of peripheral blood mononuclear cells (PBMCs), taken at new diagnosis, from a patient treated with antithyroid drugs. This chain joins TRBV7-9 and TRBJ2-5; 10 positions match TRBD1. CDR3 sequence (DNA): TGTGCCAGCCGGAGGACAGGGGGGCAACAAGAGACCCAGTACTTC. As protein: CASRRTGGQQETQYF.